Below are 17 T cell receptor beta chains sequenced from a single sample in a study of CD8 T cells in Susac syndrome. Random hexamers served to reverse transcribe roughly 0.45 to 1 ug RNA. TCRdb redid the calling of the immunoSEQ multiplex PCR reads with MiXCR, one entry per CDR3 protein. Altogether over 140,000 distinct CDR3 sequences are present, just under 95% being singletons, with the ten largest covering 0.13% to 0.15%. Sequencing was done on a sample of CD4+ T cells from PBMCs. The receptors originated from a human donor with Susac syndrome.

This chain uses TRBV20-1 with TRBJ1-4, with TRBD1 identical over 7 bases. The CDR3 runs 13 residues. Trimming removed 3 bases from V and 6 bases from J; junction bases left unmatched: 4. Germline V CDR1 and CDR2: DFQATT, SNEGSKA (reference sequence). The CDR3: CSARKGADEKLFF. In DNA, the CDR3 is TGCAGTGCTAGGAAGGGGGCGGATGAAAAACTGTTTTTT.

The chain uses TRBV9 and TRBJ1-2; D is possibly TRBD1 (6 bases). This CDR3 comprises 13 residues. V shed 1 base and J shed 3 bases, with 7 bases lying between them. In germline, CDR1 is SGDLS, CDR2 YYNGEE. For the CDR3, the DNA is TGTGCCAGCAGCGTAAGGGGGGACTATGGCTACACCTTC. Protein: CASSVRGDYGYTF. The whole variable domain, filled in from reference TRBV9 and TRBJ1-2, reads DSGVTQTPKHLITATGQRVTLRCSPRSGDLSVYWYQQSLDQGLQFLIQYYNGEERAKGNILERFSAQQFPDLHSELNLSSLELGDSALYFCASSVRGDYGYTFGSGTRLTVV.

The chain carries TRBV20-1 and TRBJ2-2, with TRBD2 as a possible D gene (5 bases). Germline assignment: CDR1 DFQATT and CDR2 SNEGSKA (reference sequence). Trimming took off 0 bases at V and 1 base at J, with 9 bases between the two ends. This CDR3 spans 15 amino acids. The CDR3 here is CSARDRGGNTGELFF. CDR3 nucleotide sequence: TGCAGTGCTAGAGATCGCGGAGGGAACACCGGGGAGCTGTTTTTT.

The genes are TRBV21-1 and TRBJ1-5; the table's D call of TRBD1 was not tested on the DNA. TRBV21-1 is designated a pseudogene. The CDR3 runs to 16 residues. The CDR3 reads CASSTSSGQGGQPQHF. The CDR3 DNA reads TGTGCCAGCAGCACCTCGAGCGGACAGGGTGGTCAGCCCCAGCATTTT.

The chain uses TRBV30 and TRBJ1-2, with a tentative D call TRBD1 (5 bases). CDR3 size: 13 residues. Germline CDR1 reads GTSNPN; CDR2 reads SVGIG (reference sequence). V dropped 5 bases and J dropped 4 bases, with 14 bases sitting between them. In DNA, the CDR3 is TGTGCCTGGTGGAGGGGTGAGAGCTATGGCTACACCTTC. Residues: CAWWRGESYGYTF.

The V call is TRBV3-1, the J call TRBJ2-1; D ambiguous. Per the germline V gene, CDR1 is LGHDT and CDR2 is YNNKEL (reference sequence). Trimming took off 1 base at V and 9 bases at J, with 7 bases between the two ends. This CDR3 comprises 12 residues. CDR3 amino acids: CASSQGVGEQFF. The CDR3, as DNA: TGTGCCAGCAGCCAAGGCGTCGGTGAGCAGTTCTTC.

V and J are TRBV4-2 and TRBJ1-4; D possibly corresponds to TRBD1 (5 bases). Germline CDR1 is LGHNA and CDR2 is YNFKEQ. The V end was cut by 4 bases, the J end by 13 bases, with 16 bases between. The CDR3 is 13 amino acids. CDR3 sequence reads: CASSPRAQGGLFF. The CDR3 region has the DNA TGTGCCAGCAGCCCACGGGCGCAGGGCGGACTGTTTTTT.

This sequence joins TRBV9 and TRBJ1-2; maybe TRBD1 (6 bases). CDR1 is SGDLS, CDR2 YYNGEE, per germline. Trimming took off 4 bases at V and 7 bases at J, with 17 bases between the two ends. The CDR3 consists of 14 residues. CDR3 amino acids: CASSPGTFFSGYTF. DNA for the CDR3: TGTGCCAGCAGCCCCGGGACATTTTTCTCTGGCTACACCTTC.

The CDR3 reads CASLQEPGLGTYEQYF. CDR3 nucleotide sequence: TGTGCCAGCTTACAAGAACCAGGACTAGGGACCTACGAGCAGTACTTC. The chain recombines TRBV2 with TRBJ2-7, with 7 nucleotides matching TRBD2. Trimming removed 8 bases from V and 2 bases from J; junction bases left unmatched: 15. The CDR3 totals 16 residues. The germline CDR1 and CDR2 sequences are SNHLY and FYNNEI.

This clonotype was seen once. As DNA, the CDR3 is TGTGCCAGCAGCCCGGGACTTGCGTTTTCCTACGAGCAGTACTTC. Its protein is CASSPGLAFSYEQYF. J is TRBJ2-7 and V is TRBV3-1, with a weak D call TRBD2 (6 bases). CDR3 length equals 15 residues. Germline-derived CDR1 and CDR2 are LGHDT and YNNKEL (reference sequence). Trimming shortened V by 4 bases and J by 1 base, and 14 bases separated the two germline ends.

The rearrangement joins TRBV4-1 to TRBJ2-3, with a weak D call TRBD2 (6 bases). Germline V gene data show CDR1 as MGHRA and CDR2 as YSYEKL. CDR3 length: 12 amino acids. Trimming cost V 4 bases and J 8 bases, with 10 bases left between them. CDR3 amino acids: CASSLQGGTQYF. CDR3 coding DNA: TGCGCCAGCAGCCTTCAGGGAGGTACGCAGTATTTT.

The rearrangement uses TRBV30 and TRBJ1-2, with TRBD1 identical over 7 bases. Unmatched junction bases numbered 3, after V lost 5 bases and J lost 0 bases. CDR3 length: 13 amino acids. Germline loops: CDR1 GTSNPN, CDR2 SVGIG (reference sequence). The CDR3, as DNA: TGTGCCTGGGGGGACAGAACTAACTATGGCTACACCTTC. As protein: CAWGDRTNYGYTF.

The chain combines TRBV20-1 with TRBJ2-7; TRBD2 matches at 7 bases. The V segment lost 0 bases and the J segment 0 bases; nucleotides outside the gene matches: 5. The CDR3 contains 15 residues. Germline CDR1 is DFQATT and CDR2 is SNEGSKA (reference sequence). The CDR3 here is CSARDYKRDSYEQYF. CDR3 DNA sequence: TGCAGTGCTAGAGATTATAAGCGGGACTCCTACGAGCAGTACTTC.

This chain uses TRBV23-1 with TRBJ2-7; 8 bases are shared with TRBD2. TRBV23-1 qualifies as an ORF whose function is uncertain. This CDR3 spans 15 amino acids. V lost 7 bases and J lost 6; bases outside the gene matches: 14. DNA of the CDR3: TGCGCCAGCATCGAACGGGGGGGGCCAGGCGGCGAGCAGTACTTC. It yields the protein CASIERGGPGGEQYF.

The DNA of the CDR3 is TGCAGCGTTGGTCTGTGGGAGACCCAGTACTTC. It specifies CSVGLWETQYF. The V and J genes are TRBV29-1 and TRBJ2-5; D ambiguous. The CDR3 has 11 amino acids. Between the trimmed V and J ends, which lost 4 bases and 5 bases, there was a span of 8 bases. CDR1 is SQVTM, CDR2 ANQGSEA, per germline. The complete variable domain, with remaining parts taken from reference TRBV29-1 and TRBJ2-5, reads SAVISQKPSRDICQRGTSLTIQCQVDSQVTMMFWYRQQPGQSLTLIATANQGSEATYESGFVIDKFPISRPNLTFSTLTVSNMSPEDSSIYLCSVGLWETQYFGPGTRLLVL.

V and J are TRBV12-3 or TRBV12-4 and TRBJ1-2; D gene unclear. Between the trimmed V and J ends, which lost 7 bases and 0 bases, there was a span of 15 bases. There are 15 residues in the CDR3. The DNA for the CDR3 is TGTGCCAGCACCCCCCGGCGGGGATCTAACTATGGCTACACCTTC. As protein: CASTPRRGSNYGYTF.

This chain uses TRBV28 with TRBJ1-1; D remains ambiguous. This CDR3 contains 14 residues. V shed 5 bases and J shed 1 base, with 11 bases lying between them. Per germline, CDR1 MDHEN and CDR2 SYDVKM. CDR3 loop: CASSVPGGNTEAFF. CDR3 DNA: TGTGCCAGCAGTGTACCGGGCGGGAACACTGAAGCTTTCTTT. The full variable domain, rest sourced from reference TRBV28 and TRBJ1-1, is DVKVTQSSRYLVKRTGEKVFLECVQDMDHENMFWYRQDPGLGLRLIYFSYDVKMKEKGDIPEGYSVSREKKERFSLILESASTNQTSMYLCASSVPGGNTEAFFGQGTRLTVV.